This T cell receptor beta chain was obtained from a study of beta chain features in type 1 diabetes. Study-wide results and caveats: Shorter TCRB CDR3s, moderately but significantly so, were found in Type 1 diabetes patients in all four CD4+ subsets.

A few counts support this clone. Its cognate antigen is unknown. TCRB transcripts that were expressed got sequenced, as all of the isolated RNA had been reverse transcribed. Only in-frame clones appear in the TCRdb table, and some are missing; sequencing was by immunoSEQ multiplex PCR. The sample has a few hundred thousand clones; roughly 15% are singletons. This CDR3 spans 17 amino acids. Germline values: CDR1 SGDLS, CDR2 YYNGEE. Trimming took 4 bases from V and 4 from J; bases not matched to a gene: 13. The TCR originated in a woman aged 18-29 years in good health. The chain couples TRBV9 to TRBJ2-7, with TRBD1 matching over 11 bases. The specimen was naive CD4+ T cells from blood. In DNA, the CDR3 is TGTGCCAGCAGCATTAGTACCGGACAGGGGGCTTGGTACGAGCAGTACTTC. It translates to CASSISTGQGAWYEQYF. The whole variable domain, filled in from reference TRBV9 and TRBJ2-7, reads DSGVTQTPKHLITATGQRVTLRCSPRSGDLSVYWYQQSLDQGLQFLIQYYNGEERAKGNILERFSAQQFPDLHSELNLSSLELGDSALYFCASSISTGQGAWYEQYFGPGTRLTVT.